This TCR beta chain was recovered during a study of cytomegalovirus exposure and HLA in healthy donors. Here immunoSEQ multiplex PCR was the method, and the copy in TCRdb shows in-frame clones only, minus some. The sample includes some 99,000 clones, more than 70% of them seen just once. This CDR3 region has 14 residues. The V segment lost 0 bases and the J segment 8 bases; nucleotides outside the gene matches: 7. Germline assignment: CDR1 SGHRS and CDR2 YFSETQ. The specimen sequenced was PBMCs. The V and J genes are TRBV5-1 and TRBJ1-2; 7 bases fit TRBD1. This TCR was recovered from a woman aged 18-30 years in good health and CMV-seronegative. CDR3 sequence: CASSLGFDRAGYTF. In DNA form, the CDR3 reads TGCGCCAGCAGCTTGGGATTTGACAGGGCCGGCTACACCTTC.